This TCR beta chain stems from a study of T cell changes during pregnancy in multiple sclerosis. The table came from immunoSEQ multiplex PCR; TCRdb's copy has only in-frame clones and leaves some out. The sample includes approximately 61,000 clones, over 75% of them seen just once. From germline, CDR1 is MNHEY and CDR2 SMNVEV (reference sequence). V was cut by 8 bases and J by 4 bases, with 20 bases left in between. CDR3 size: 15 residues. This specimen consisted of peripheral blood, obtained in the first trimester of pregnancy. The sequence came from a female donor with multiple sclerosis, enrolled in a pregnancy study. J is TRBJ1-2 and V is TRBV27; D possibly corresponds to TRBD1 (6 bases). CDR3 in amino acids: CASARSGGGGYGYTF. CDR3 bases: TGTGCCAGCGCGCGGTCGGGGGGCGGAGGCTATGGCTACACCTTC.